One and the same sample provided the 17 T cell receptor beta chains below, sequenced in a study of shared clonotypes between healthy human individuals (dated by TCRdb to 2019 to 2021). Preparation of the library involved the immunoSEQ multiplex PCR assay. Sourced from immuneACCESS, this table was stored by TCRdb with only in-frame sequences that have V and J called. A share of the clones is absent; for the studies checked, an unresolved V gene accounts for under half, and the remainder has no known explanation. This sample lists 100,000 to 120,000 clones; roughly two thirds were detected once. Around 25% of the sample is in the top ten clones. The material sequenced was memory CD8+ T cells sorted from blood. Interpreted using the paper, the cell subset or site label stands for: CD45RO+ cells pooled with CCR7-negative TemRA cells. The source is a woman in her 30s in good health.

This clone was seen a handful of times. The chain links TRBV28 to TRBJ1-2; unclear D gene. The CDR3 sequence is 17 residues long. Germline V gives CDR1 MDHEN, CDR2 SYDVKM. V was shortened by 8 bases and J by 2 bases, with 24 bases between the two germline ends. CDR3 sequence reads: CASGEIGDGDENYGYTF. CDR3 nucleotide sequence: TGTGCCAGCGGCGAGATAGGAGACGGGGATGAGAACTATGGCTACACCTTC.

This chain joins TRBV5-1 and TRBJ2-7, with 9 positions matching TRBD1. CDR3 length equals 13 residues. Germline-derived CDR1 and CDR2 are SGHRS and YFSETQ. The V segment lost 3 bases and the J segment 3 bases; nucleotides outside the gene matches: 1. CDR3 nucleotides: TGCGCCAGCAGCTGGGGACAGGGCTACGAGCAGTACTTC. Amino acids: CASSWGQGYEQYF. The whole variable domain, filled in from reference TRBV5-1 and TRBJ2-7, reads KAGVTQTPRYLIKTRGQQVTLSCSPISGHRSVSWYQQTPGQGLQFLFEYFSETQRNKGNFPGRFSGRQFSNSRSEMNVSTLELGDSALYLCASSWGQGYEQYFGPGTRLTVT.

The V call is TRBV30, the J call TRBJ2-7; D not certain. V was pared by 0 bases and J by 2 bases, with 8 bases between. The CDR3 is 13 residues long. Germline V gene data show CDR1 as GTSNPN and CDR2 as SVGIG (reference sequence). In DNA form, the CDR3 reads TGTGCCTGGAGTGTCGGGTTTACCTACGAGCAGTACTTC. This gives the protein CAWSVGFTYEQYF.

V gene TRBV6-6 combines with J gene TRBJ2-7; no reliable D call. CDR1 MNHNY and CDR2 SVGAGI come from the germline V gene (reference sequence). The CDR3 is made up of 13 amino acids. Trimming took 5 bases from V and 0 from J, leaving 8 bases between them. The DNA for the CDR3 is TGTGCCAGCAGTGATCCGGACTCCTACGAGCAGTACTTC. This sequence encodes CASSDPDSYEQYF.

The CDR3, as DNA: TGTGCCAGCAGCTTCCACGGCGGGGGCAATGAGCAGTTCTTC. This sequence encodes CASSFHGGGNEQFF. The chain carries TRBV7-3 and TRBJ2-1, with 7 nucleotides matching TRBD2. With V trimmed by 3 bases and J by 6 bases, 5 bases remained unmatched. This CDR3 is 14 amino acids long. Germline CDR1 is SGHTA and CDR2 is FQGTGA.

For this clone: A far larger clone is only one base removed, so a read error is likely. Other nucleotide sequences from this sample produce the same CDR3. The gene calls are TRBV7-9 and TRBJ1-5; D might be TRBD1 (5 bases). Trimming left V 5 bases short and J 5 bases short, with 16 bases between. Germline CDR1 and CDR2: SEHNR and FQNEAQ (reference sequence). The CDR3 sequence is 15 residues long. The CDR3 protein is CASSQAGGNYQPQHF. The CDR3 DNA is TGTGCCAGCAGCCAAGCGGGGGGGAACTATCAGCCCCAGCATTTT.

This chain joins TRBV5-6 and TRBJ1-1, with D perhaps matching TRBD1 (6 bases). Between the trimmed V and J ends, which lost 4 bases and 5 bases, there was a span of 12 bases. The CDR3 length is 13 residues. Germline V gene sequence: CDR1 SGHDT, CDR2 YYEEEE. DNA for the CDR3: TGTGCCAGCAGCCAGAGGGGGAGGACTGAAGCTTTCTTT. It codes for CASSQRGRTEAFF.

Comments on this clone: Distinct nucleotide sequences in the sample also encode this CDR3. This rearrangement joins TRBV15 to TRBJ2-7; D is uncertain. Trimming removed 1 base at V and 2 bases at J, with 15 bases between. There are 16 residues in the CDR3. Germline CDR1 and CDR2: LNHNV and YYDKDF (reference sequence). CDR3 sequence reads: CATSRGSGGETYEQYF. In DNA, the CDR3 is TGTGCCACCAGCAGAGGTAGTGGCGGAGAGACCTACGAGCAGTACTTC. Using reference TRBV15 and TRBJ2-7 for the parts outside the CDR3, the full variable domain is DAMVIQNPRYQVTQFGKPVTLSCSQTLNHNVMYWYQQKSSQAPKLLFHYYDKDFNNEADTPDNFQSRRPNTSFCFLDIRSPGLGDTAMYLCATSRGSGGETYEQYFGPGTRLTVT.

This clone was counted between two and nine times. The chain employs TRBV28 and TRBJ2-1, with D maybe TRBD2 (5 bases). CDR1 MDHEN and CDR2 SYDVKM come from the germline V gene. This CDR3 contains 13 residues. V was pared by 6 bases and J by 4 bases, with 10 bases between. This CDR3 is CASRGSGYNEQFF. CDR3 coding DNA: TGTGCCAGCAGGGGGTCGGGATACAATGAGCAGTTCTTC.

Many counts were recorded for this clone. The rearrangement uses TRBV6-4 and TRBJ1-6; TRBD1 might be the D (5 bases). Germline CDR1 and CDR2: MRHNA and SNTAGT. Between the trimmed V and J ends, which lost 5 bases and 5 bases, there was a span of 7 bases. CDR3 length: 13 amino acids. The chain's CDR3 is CASSRDDNSPLHF. In DNA form, the CDR3 reads TGTGCCAGCAGTCGGGACGATAATTCACCCCTCCACTTT.

The chain carries TRBV7-9 and TRBJ2-5, with a tentative D call TRBD1 (6 bases). With the DNA end fitting TRBJ2-7 better, the J assignment may be wrong. Germline-derived CDR1 and CDR2 are SEHNR and FQNEAQ (reference sequence). The CDR3 sequence is 16 residues long. CDR3: CASSETAGVRAYEQYF. The DNA of the CDR3 is TGTGCCAGCAGCGAAACCGCAGGGGTTAGGGCCTACGAGCAGTACTTC.

This rearrangement joins TRBV27 to TRBJ2-7; 10 nucleotides line up with TRBD2. J gave up 4 bases and V 2 bases, and 8 bases lay outside the gene matches. Germline CDR1 MNHEY, CDR2 SMNVEV (reference sequence). The CDR3 extends over 16 amino acids. The CDR3 sequence is CASSLTGLAGVYEQYF. The CDR3 coding sequence is TGTGCCAGCAGTTTAACTGGTCTAGCGGGAGTTTACGAGCAGTACTTC.

This clone has at least ten counts. The CDR3 DNA reads as TGCGCCAGCAGAGGCACTGAAGCTTTCTTT. It translates to CASRGTEAFF. The chain joins TRBV5-1 to TRBJ1-1; D is undetermined. The V end was cut by 5 bases, the J end by 4 bases, with 3 bases between. CDR3 size: 10 residues. Germline-derived CDR1 and CDR2 are SGHRS and YFSETQ.

This clone turned up a few times. The J gene is TRBJ2-3, the V gene TRBV29-1; D gene ambiguous. Germline V CDR1 and CDR2: SQVTM, ANQGSEA. This CDR3 has 11 residues. Trimming pared 6 bases from V and 8 bases from J, leaving 12 bases between. DNA of the CDR3: TGCAGCGTAGAGAACGGCGGTACGCAGTATTTT. It encodes CSVENGGTQYF.

This chain joins TRBV28 and TRBJ1-5, with D uncertain. CDR3 size: 14 residues. Trimming pared 5 bases from V and 0 bases from J, leaving 8 bases between. Germline V lookup: CDR1 MDHEN, CDR2 SYDVKM. The CDR3 DNA sequence: TGTGCCAGCAGTCTACGACATAGCAATCAGCCCCAGCATTTT. This codes for CASSLRHSNQPQHF.

The chain employs TRBV6-5 and TRBJ2-2; D unresolved. The V gene's germline CDR1 is MNHEY and CDR2 SVGAGI. The CDR3 is 11 residues long. V was shortened by 8 bases and J by 7 bases, with 8 bases between the two germline ends. The CDR3 DNA is TGTGCCAGCCGGACCGGCGGGGAGCTGTTTTTT. This sequence encodes CASRTGGELFF.

This clone came up a few times. This chain joins TRBV6-6 and TRBJ2-7; 7 positions agree with TRBD2. From germline, CDR1 is MNHNY and CDR2 SVGAGI (reference sequence). Trimming at V came to 2 bases and at J to 0 bases, leaving 4 bases not matched to a gene. The CDR3 runs to 15 residues. The CDR3 sequence: CASSYRGVGSYEQYF. The CDR3 DNA follows: TGTGCCAGCAGTTACCGGGGGGTTGGCTCCTACGAGCAGTACTTC.